Shown below are 21 T cell receptor beta chains from a single sample sequenced in a study of blood T cell repertoires in COVID-19. Clones were sequenced by immunoSEQ multiplex PCR, and TCRdb holds only the in-frame ones, with some missing. Here the sample spans roughly 250,000 clones, around nine tenths being singletons. Material for sequencing was PBMCs or T cells enriched from blood (not recorded which). These receptor sequences come from a woman aged 45-65 years who had recovered from COVID-19.

This clone was recorded a few times. The V and J genes are TRBV7-2 and TRBJ1-5, with 10 bases matching TRBD1. Germline V gene sequence: CDR1 SGHTA, CDR2 FQGNSA. The CDR3 sequence is 15 residues long. V was pared by 5 bases and J by 5 bases, with 6 bases of the junction left unmatched. This CDR3 is CASSQTGTGDQPQHF. Here the CDR3 DNA reads TGTGCCAGCAGCCAAACCGGGACAGGGGATCAGCCCCAGCATTTT.

V and J are TRBV30 and TRBJ2-2; D gene uncertain. This CDR3 has 12 amino acids. With 4 bases removed from V and 1 base from J, the gap between germline ends came to 4 bases. Germline assignment: CDR1 GTSNPN and CDR2 SVGIG (reference sequence). For the CDR3, the DNA is TGTGCCTGGACGCGGAACACCGGGGAGCTGTTTTTT. Protein sequence: CAWTRNTGELFF. The full variable domain, completed using reference TRBV30 and TRBJ2-2, is SQTIHQWPATLVQPVGSPLSLECTVEGTSNPNLYWYRQAAGRGLQLLFYSVGIGQISSEVPQNLSASRPQDRQFILSSKKLLLSDSGFYLCAWTRNTGELFFGEGSRLTVL.

The J gene is TRBJ2-5, the V gene TRBV5-1, with TRBD1 matching over 12 bases. V dropped 0 bases and J dropped 5; count of bases not matched to a gene: 8. This CDR3 comprises 17 residues. Germline lookup yields CDR1 SGHRS and CDR2 YFSETQ. DNA of the CDR3: TGCGCCAGCAGCTTGGTGGGGGGACAGGGGGCTCAGGAGACCCAGTACTTC. Its protein is CASSLVGGQGAQETQYF.

This clone was observed a few times. The genes are TRBV28 and TRBJ1-1, with unresolved D. Trimming removed 0 bases from V and 6 bases from J, with 11 bases in between. The CDR3 consists of 14 residues. In germline, CDR1 is MDHEN, CDR2 SYDVKM. This CDR3 reads CASSLWGGAAEAFF. DNA of the CDR3: TGTGCCAGCAGTTTATGGGGTGGCGCGGCTGAAGCTTTCTTT.

In its sample, this clone was seen once. This chain joins TRBV18 and TRBJ1-5, with TRBD1 identical over 10 bases. The CDR3 spans 17 residues. CDR1 and CDR2 (germline): KGHSH, LQKENI. V shed 4 bases, J shed 7 bases, and the junction held 13 bases outside the gene matches. Written as DNA, the CDR3 is TGTGCCAGCTCACTGACCACCGGGACAGGGGCTTTACAGCCCCAGCATTTT. Translation: CASSLTTGTGALQPQHF.

The genes are TRBV18 and TRBJ2-5; 8 bases match TRBD1. CDR3 length: 16 amino acids. Trimming removed 3 bases from V and 2 bases from J; junction bases left unmatched: 8. Germline values: CDR1 KGHSH, CDR2 LQKENI. The CDR3 loop is CASSPTTRQGQETQYF. Written as DNA, the CDR3 is TGTGCCAGCTCACCCACCACCCGACAGGGGCAAGAGACCCAGTACTTC.

The chain carries TRBV6-5 and TRBJ2-5; 7 bases fit TRBD1. CDR3 length: 15 residues. The V gene's germline CDR1 is MNHEY and CDR2 SVGAGI. Trimming took 5 bases from V and 4 from J; bases not matched to a gene: 10. The CDR3 protein is CASSKGAGLRETQYF. The DNA for the CDR3 is TGTGCCAGCAGTAAGGGGGCAGGGCTTCGAGAGACCCAGTACTTC.

The chain combines TRBV2 with TRBJ2-1, with TRBD2 matching over 8 bases. CDR1 and CDR2 from the germline V gene are SNHLY and FYNNEI. This CDR3 region has 13 residues. V lost 8 bases and J lost 3; bases outside the gene matches: 3. CDR3 protein: CASAGGVYNEQFF. The CDR3 bases are TGTGCCAGCGCGGGGGGAGTCTACAATGAGCAGTTCTTC.

V is TRBV12-3 or TRBV12-4 and J is TRBJ2-5; D uncertain. The ends were cut back, 4 bases at V and 4 bases at J, with 10 bases in the middle. The CDR3 sequence is 13 residues long. For the CDR3, the DNA is TGTGCCAGCAGTTCCCTAGATCTAGAGACCCAGTACTTC. This translates into CASSSLDLETQYF.

The chain has TRBV7-9 and TRBJ2-3; tentatively, D is TRBD1 (5 bases). Germline CDR1 is SEHNR and CDR2 is FQNEAQ (reference sequence). This CDR3 region has 14 residues. V dropped 2 bases and J dropped 4 bases, with 10 bases sitting between them. The CDR3 reads CASSLIAGPDTQYF. CDR3 coding DNA: TGTGCCAGCAGCTTAATAGCAGGGCCAGATACGCAGTATTTT.

The chain recombines TRBV7-9 with TRBJ2-5; 10 positions agree with TRBD1. With 1 base clipped from V and 7 bases from J, the junction kept 6 bases outside the gene matches. Germline-derived CDR1 and CDR2 are SEHNR and FQNEAQ (reference sequence). The CDR3 sequence is 15 residues long. The CDR3 is CASSLVTGQGVTQYF. The CDR3, as DNA: TGTGCCAGCAGCTTAGTGACCGGACAGGGGGTGACCCAGTACTTC. The full variable domain, its missing parts supplied by reference TRBV7-9 and TRBJ2-5, is DTGVSQNPRHKITKRGQNVTFRCDPISEHNRLYWYRQTLGQGPEFLTYFQNEAQLEKSRLLSDRFSAERPKGSFSTLEIQRTEQGDSAMYLCASSLVTGQGVTQYFGPGTRLLVL.

J is TRBJ2-7 and V is TRBV6-4; D is perhaps TRBD2 (5 bases). Germline CDR1 MRHNA, CDR2 SNTAGT. The CDR3 is made up of 15 amino acids. V shed 6 bases and J shed 0 bases, with 15 bases lying between them. In DNA form, the CDR3 reads TGTGCCAGCAGAGGCGGACTTCGACCCTCCTACGAGCAGTACTTC. Translation: CASRGGLRPSYEQYF.

The J gene is TRBJ2-4, the V gene TRBV18, with a possible D match to TRBD2 (5 bases). The germline CDR1 and CDR2 sequences are KGHSH and LQKENI. Deletions cut 3 bases from V and 0 bases from J, with 12 bases between. This CDR3 contains 16 residues. DNA for the CDR3: TGTGCCAGCTCACCGGGCGGGTTCTTAGCCAAAAACATTCAGTACTTC. Translation: CASSPGGFLAKNIQYF.

V and J are TRBV11-2 and TRBJ2-1; TRBD2 agrees at 13 bases. CDR3 length: 13 amino acids. CDR1 SGHAT and CDR2 FQNNGV come from the germline V gene. The V gene end was trimmed by 8 bases and the J gene end by 8 bases; junction bases not matched to a gene: 3. The CDR3, as DNA: TGTGCCAGCCGACTAGCGGGAGGCCATGAGCAGTTCTTC. Translation: CASRLAGGHEQFF.

The chain couples TRBV7-9 to TRBJ1-2, with D uncertain. The germline gives CDR1 SEHNR, CDR2 FQNEAQ (reference sequence). This CDR3 has 14 amino acids. Trimming removed 1 base at V and 4 bases at J, with 10 bases between. The CDR3 reads CASSLETGVYGYTF. As DNA, the CDR3 is TGTGCCAGCAGCTTAGAGACCGGGGTCTATGGCTACACCTTC. The full variable domain, completed using reference TRBV7-9 and TRBJ1-2, is DTGVSQNPRHKITKRGQNVTFRCDPISEHNRLYWYRQTLGQGPEFLTYFQNEAQLEKSRLLSDRFSAERPKGSFSTLEIQRTEQGDSAMYLCASSLETGVYGYTFGSGTRLTVV.

V and J are TRBV4-3 and TRBJ1-4, with D perhaps TRBD1 (5 bases). The CDR3 runs 13 residues. V was pared by 6 bases and J by 2 bases, with 7 bases between. CDR1 and CDR2 from the germline V gene are LGHNA and YSLEER. CDR3 nucleotides: TGCGCCAGCAGTAGGGGTACTAATGAAAAACTGTTTTTT. It translates to CASSRGTNEKLFF.

The chain uses TRBV5-1 and TRBJ2-7, with TRBD2 identical over 8 bases. CDR3 length equals 14 residues. Looked up from germline, CDR1 is SGHRS and CDR2 is YFSETQ. Trimming cost V 3 bases and J 2 bases; bases outside gene matches: 4. CDR3 region: CASSSGLAPYEQYF. DNA for the CDR3: TGCGCCAGCAGCTCAGGACTAGCACCCTACGAGCAGTACTTC.

This chain joins TRBV5-5 and TRBJ2-3, with 7 nucleotides matching TRBD2. Germline loops: CDR1 SGHKS, CDR2 YYEKEE (reference sequence). With 4 bases clipped from V and 4 bases from J, the junction kept 9 bases outside the gene matches. The CDR3 covers 15 residues. The CDR3 is CASSREASVADTQYF. CDR3 bases: TGTGCCAGCAGCCGGGAGGCTAGCGTTGCAGATACGCAGTATTTT.

The chain has TRBV6-5 and TRBJ2-7, with D perhaps TRBD2 (6 bases). CDR3 length: 13 residues. The germline V and J ends were trimmed by 7 bases and 8 bases, with 18 bases remaining between them. From germline, CDR1 is MNHEY and CDR2 SVGAGI. The chain's CDR3 is CASTRDGGIQQYF. The CDR3 bases are TGTGCCAGCACCCGGGACGGGGGTATCCAGCAGTACTTC.

The V gene is TRBV5-1, the J gene TRBJ1-2; a possible D gene is TRBD1 (6 bases). Trimming left V 6 bases short and J 2 bases short, with 17 bases between. The germline V gene encodes CDR1 SGHRS and CDR2 YFSETQ. The CDR3 runs 15 residues. DNA for the CDR3: TGCGCCAGCACCACCGGCGCAGGGGAAAACTATGGCTACACCTTC. It is translated as CASTTGAGENYGYTF.

The rearrangement uses TRBV30 and TRBJ1-1, with D tentatively TRBD1 (6 bases). V lost 0 bases and J 5 bases, leaving 13 bases between the germline ends. Germline-derived CDR1 and CDR2 are GTSNPN and SVGIG (reference sequence). The CDR3 totals 14 residues. CDR3 sequence (DNA): TGTGCCTGGAGTGTAAAGGGGGGAGGGACTGAAGCTTTCTTT. The encoded protein is CAWSVKGGGTEAFF.